These 12 T cell receptor beta chains originate from one sample sequenced in a study of blood T cell repertoires in COVID-19. Sequencing was performed with immunoSEQ multiplex PCR; in TCRdb, only in-frame clones are kept and a portion is missing. The table shows roughly 190,000 clones, with 70% to 90% occurring only once. Sequencing was carried out using peripheral blood. The receptors originated from a human donor in a cohort sampled during active COVID-19.

This chain uses TRBV27 with TRBJ2-1, with 8 bases that match TRBD2. This CDR3 is 17 amino acids long. The J segment lost 3 bases and the V segment lost 4 bases, leaving 11 bases of the junction unmatched. Germline assignment: CDR1 MNHEY and CDR2 SMNVEV (reference sequence). CDR3 sequence: CASSSAGDAIHYNEQFF. The CDR3 nucleotides read TGTGCCAGCAGTTCAGCGGGAGACGCTATCCACTACAATGAGCAGTTCTTC.

This clone was seen a handful of times. The chain links TRBV10-1 to TRBJ2-7, with TRBD1 identical over 7 bases. Trimming removed 2 bases from V and 3 bases from J; junction bases left unmatched: 7. CDR1 is WNHNN and CDR2 is SYGVQD in the germline V gene (reference sequence). The CDR3 is 15 residues long. The CDR3 region has the DNA TGCGCCAGCAGTGAGCTACAGGGGCATATCTACGAGCAGTACTTC. Its translation is CASSELQGHIYEQYF.

The rearrangement uses TRBV9 and TRBJ1-5; TRBD1 agrees at 7 bases. This CDR3 region has 15 residues. V gave up 1 base and J gave up 0 bases; unmatched junction bases: 1. CDR1 is SGDLS and CDR2 is YYNGEE in the germline V gene. CDR3: CASSVTGDSNQPQHF. The CDR3 region has the DNA TGTGCCAGCAGCGTAACAGGGGATAGCAATCAGCCCCAGCATTTT.

The J gene is TRBJ2-1, the V gene TRBV9, with unresolved D. CDR1 and CDR2 from the germline V gene are SGDLS and YYNGEE. Trimming removed 0 bases at V and 5 bases at J, with 9 bases between. The length of the CDR3 is 14 residues. For the CDR3, the DNA is TGTGCCAGCAGCGTAGACGCGGCAAACAATGAGCAGTTCTTC. This codes for CASSVDAANNEQFF.

The chain joins TRBV6-1 to TRBJ2-1; 10 bases line up with TRBD2. CDR3 length: 16 residues. Trimming took 2 bases from V and 9 from J; bases not matched to a gene: 10. In germline, CDR1 is MNHNS, CDR2 SASEGT. The CDR3 coding sequence is TGTGCCAGCAGTGAAAGGAGGGCTAGCGGGGGCGGTGAGCAGTTCTTC. Its translation is CASSERRASGGGEQFF.

This rearrangement joins TRBV7-9 to TRBJ2-7; 7 positions agree with TRBD1. Germline CDR1 is SEHNR and CDR2 is FQNEAQ (reference sequence). After removal of 1 base from V and 5 bases from J, the junction contained 14 bases not matched to a gene. The CDR3 covers 17 residues. The CDR3 DNA reads TGTGCCAGCAGCTTAGAGAGACAGGGTTTAGAATCACACGAGCAGTACTTC. Translation: CASSLERQGLESHEQYF.

The gene calls are TRBV9 and TRBJ2-7; 8 nucleotides agree with TRBD2. From germline, CDR1 is SGDLS and CDR2 YYNGEE. V shed 4 bases and J 3 bases; nucleotides not matched to a gene: 15. This CDR3 spans 17 amino acids. CDR3 loop: CASSPHAGGGRSYEQYF. For the CDR3, the DNA is TGTGCCAGCAGCCCCCACGCGGGGGGCGGGCGGAGCTACGAGCAGTACTTC. Supplemented by reference TRBV9 and TRBJ2-7, the full variable domain reads DSGVTQTPKHLITATGQRVTLRCSPRSGDLSVYWYQQSLDQGLQFLIQYYNGEERAKGNILERFSAQQFPDLHSELNLSSLELGDSALYFCASSPHAGGGRSYEQYFGPGTRLTVT.

The J gene is TRBJ2-5, the V gene TRBV2, with TRBD1 identical over 7 bases. The junction had 8 bases not matched to a gene; V was cut back by 3 bases and J by 4 bases. CDR3 length: 15 residues. The germline CDR1 and CDR2 sequences are SNHLY and FYNNEI. The CDR3 spells CASSDRRGRRETQYF. DNA of the CDR3: TGTGCCAGCAGTGATAGAAGGGGGCGTAGAGAGACCCAGTACTTC.

The rearrangement joins TRBV10-3 to TRBJ2-3; 7 bases are shared with TRBD1. Germline lookup yields CDR1 ENHRY and CDR2 SYGVKD. V shed 8 bases and J 4 bases; nucleotides not matched to a gene: 6. CDR3 length equals 13 residues. CDR3 region: CAIRGQISDTQYF. CDR3 DNA sequence: TGTGCCATCCGGGGACAGATCTCAGATACGCAGTATTTT.

The V and J genes are TRBV13 and TRBJ1-3, with D perhaps matching TRBD1 (6 bases). In germline, CDR1 is PRHDT, CDR2 FYEKMQ (reference sequence). The CDR3 sequence is 14 residues long. V shed 8 bases and J shed 0 bases, with 11 bases lying between them. CDR3: CASGNRDSGNTIYF. CDR3 coding DNA: TGTGCCAGCGGCAACAGGGACTCTGGAAACACCATATATTTT.

The chain employs TRBV2 and TRBJ1-2; 7 bases align to TRBD1. Per germline, CDR1 SNHLY and CDR2 FYNNEI. V gave up 2 bases and J gave up 3 bases; unmatched junction bases: 9. This CDR3 has 16 residues. CDR3 sequence: CASSERGQGDHYGYTF. The DNA of the CDR3 is TGTGCCAGCAGTGAACGGGGTCAGGGGGATCACTATGGCTACACCTTC.

The chain combines TRBV28 with TRBJ2-7, with D perhaps TRBD1 (5 bases). Germline CDR1 reads MDHEN; CDR2 reads SYDVKM. The CDR3 spans 16 residues. Trimming removed 6 bases from V and 3 bases from J, with 21 bases in between. The CDR3 nucleotides read TGTGCCAGCAGCACCATTTTTGGGGCCAATAACTACGAGCAGTACTTC. As protein: CASSTIFGANNYEQYF.